This T cell receptor beta chain was observed in a study of T cell responses to AZD1222 COVID-19 vaccine. Regarding this clone: Its antigen is not identified.

Produced via immunoSEQ multiplex PCR; TCRdb's table is partial and in-frame only. The sample includes fewer than 200,000 clones, under 95% seen only once; the top ten take roughly 1.7%. Study-wide findings and caveats: Donors were largely white British and mainly female; clonal diversity was possibly underestimated. Vaccine-associated CD4 TCRs ranged over spike, dominating at 160-218 and 743-854. The reported proportion of spike-specific TCRs targeting unmutated variant regions was nearly half.

This CDR3 has 16 amino acids. V lost 3 bases and J lost 5; bases outside the gene matches: 11. CDR1 is SGHTS, CDR2 YDEGEE, per germline. Sequences were derived from peripheral blood, sampled 28 days after the second AZD1222 dose. The chain has TRBV5-8 and TRBJ1-2, with TRBD1 matching 9 bases. The source of this sequence is an adult who received the AZD1222 COVID-19 vaccine. CDR3 region: CASSSPGTGSRYGYTF. In nucleotides, the CDR3 is TGTGCCAGCAGCTCTCCCGGGACAGGGAGTCGTTATGGCTACACCTTC.